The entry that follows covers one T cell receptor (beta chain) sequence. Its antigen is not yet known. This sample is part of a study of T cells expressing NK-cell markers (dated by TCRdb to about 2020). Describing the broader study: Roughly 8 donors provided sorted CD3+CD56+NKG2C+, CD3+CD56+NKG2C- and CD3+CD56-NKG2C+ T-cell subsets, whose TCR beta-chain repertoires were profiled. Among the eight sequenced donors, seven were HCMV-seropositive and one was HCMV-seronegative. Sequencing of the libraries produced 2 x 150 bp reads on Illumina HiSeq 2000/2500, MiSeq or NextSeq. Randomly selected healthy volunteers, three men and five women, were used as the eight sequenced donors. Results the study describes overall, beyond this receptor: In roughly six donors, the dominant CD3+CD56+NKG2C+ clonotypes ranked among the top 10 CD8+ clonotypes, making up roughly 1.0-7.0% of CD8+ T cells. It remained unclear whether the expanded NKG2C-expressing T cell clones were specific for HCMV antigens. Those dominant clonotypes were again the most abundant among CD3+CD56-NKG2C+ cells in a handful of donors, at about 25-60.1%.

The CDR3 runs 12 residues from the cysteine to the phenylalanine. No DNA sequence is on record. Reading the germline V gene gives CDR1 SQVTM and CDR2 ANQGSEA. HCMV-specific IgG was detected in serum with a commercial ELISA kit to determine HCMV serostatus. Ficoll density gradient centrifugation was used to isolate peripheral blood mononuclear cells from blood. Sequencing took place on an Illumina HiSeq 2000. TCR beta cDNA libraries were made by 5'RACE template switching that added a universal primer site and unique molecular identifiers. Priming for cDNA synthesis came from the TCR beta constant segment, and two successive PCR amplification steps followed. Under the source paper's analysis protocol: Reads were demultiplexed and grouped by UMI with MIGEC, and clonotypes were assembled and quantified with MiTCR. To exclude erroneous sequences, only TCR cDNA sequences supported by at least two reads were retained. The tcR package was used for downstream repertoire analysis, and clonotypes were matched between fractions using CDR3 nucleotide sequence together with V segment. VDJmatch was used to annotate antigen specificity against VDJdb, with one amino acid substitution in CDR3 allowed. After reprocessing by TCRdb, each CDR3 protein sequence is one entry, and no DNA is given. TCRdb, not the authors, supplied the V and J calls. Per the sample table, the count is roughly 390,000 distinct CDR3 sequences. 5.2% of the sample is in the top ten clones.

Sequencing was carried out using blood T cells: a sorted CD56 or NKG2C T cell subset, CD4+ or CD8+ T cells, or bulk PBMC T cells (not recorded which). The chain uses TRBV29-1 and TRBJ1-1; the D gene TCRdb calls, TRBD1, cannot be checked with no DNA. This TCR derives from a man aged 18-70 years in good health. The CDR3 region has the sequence CSVYRDTTEAFF.